Listed below are T cell receptor beta chains from one sample, sequenced in a study of T cell responses to AZD1222 COVID-19 vaccine. Sequencing used immunoSEQ multiplex PCR; TCRdb keeps in-frame clones, though not all of them. The table lists about 140,000 clones, almost 95% of them singletons. This specimen consisted of peripheral blood, obtained on day 0 of AZD1222 vaccination. These receptors originate from an adult in good health. Each CDR3 is given with its conserved first and last residue. The D gene is left open where the match is weak. For some rows the clone size is stated as once, few or many, or as a class when expanded; others skip it.

clone size: once; J gene: TRBJ2-7; V gene: TRBV19; D gene: .; CDR3 DNA: TGTGCCAGTAGTATAGGGGGGGACTTCAACGAGCAGTACTTC; CDR3 protein: CASSIGGDFNEQYF
clone size: once; J gene: TRBJ2-3; V gene: TRBV30; D gene: .; CDR3 DNA: TGTGCCTGGAGGTTAGCGGTAACTCGCACAGATACGCAGTATTTT; CDR3 protein: CAWRLAVTRTDTQYF
clone size: .; J gene: TRBJ2-3; V gene: TRBV2; D gene: TRBD1; CDR3 DNA: TGTGCCAGCAGTGGTCAGAGGGGGCGCACAGATACGCAGTATTTT; CDR3 protein: CASSGQRGRTDTQYF
clone size: .; J gene: TRBJ2-1; V gene: TRBV18; D gene: TRBD1; CDR3 DNA: TGTGCCAGCTCGGGAGGACAGGGAACCTACAATGAGCAGTTCTTC; CDR3 protein: CASSGGQGTYNEQFF
clone size: .; J gene: TRBJ2-1; V gene: TRBV21-1; D gene: .; CDR3 DNA: TGTGCCAGCAGCAAAGAACTAGCGGTGGGTGAGCAGTTCTTC; CDR3 protein: CASSKELAVGEQFF
clone size: .; J gene: TRBJ2-7; V gene: TRBV21-1; D gene: .; CDR3 DNA: TGTGCCAGCAGCAAGATCCCAGGGACCGATAGCTCCTACGAGCAGTACTTC; CDR3 protein: CASSKIPGTDSSYEQYF
clone size: .; J gene: TRBJ2-2; V gene: TRBV30; D gene: .; CDR3 DNA: TGTGCCTGGGGCAGGGGGAACACCGGGGAGCTGTTTTTT; CDR3 protein: CAWGRGNTGELFF
clone size: .; J gene: TRBJ1-4; V gene: TRBV5-6; D gene: .; CDR3 DNA: TGTGCCAGCAGCCTGGCGGGGGCTTGGGAAAAACTGTTTTTT; CDR3 protein: CASSLAGAWEKLFF
clone size: .; J gene: TRBJ2-7; V gene: TRBV12-3/TRBV12-4; D gene: .; CDR3 DNA: TGTGCCAGCAGCCCCCTAACCTACGAGCAGTACTTC; CDR3 protein: CASSPLTYEQYF
clone size: .; J gene: TRBJ2-1; V gene: TRBV7-2; D gene: TRBD2; CDR3 DNA: TGTGCCAGCAGCCCCCAATCCGGGAGGTGGAGTGAGCAGTTCTTC; CDR3 protein: CASSPQSGRWSEQFF
clone size: .; J gene: TRBJ2-7; V gene: TRBV7-9; D gene: .; CDR3 DNA: TGTGCCAGCAGCTTAGACGTACGGAAGAGCTCCTACGAGCAGTACTTC; CDR3 protein: CASSLDVRKSSYEQYF
clone size: .; J gene: TRBJ2-7; V gene: TRBV3-1/TRBV3-2; D gene: .; CDR3 DNA: TGTGCCAGCAGCGTTTGGGCCGACTCCTACGAGCAGTACTTC; CDR3 protein: CASSVWADSYEQYF
clone size: .; J gene: TRBJ1-2; V gene: TRBV6-2/TRBV6-3; D gene: .; CDR3 DNA: TGTGCCAGCAGTTACTCAGGGAACGGGAATGGCTACACCTTC; CDR3 protein: CASSYSGNGNGYTF
clone size: .; J gene: TRBJ2-5; V gene: TRBV7-2; D gene: .; CDR3 DNA: TGTGCCAGCAGCCGCCCCCTGATGGAGACCCAGTACTTC; CDR3 protein: CASSRPLMETQYF
clone size: .; J gene: TRBJ2-7; V gene: TRBV29-1; D gene: TRBD2; CDR3 DNA: TGCAGCGCCGCGATGGGAGGGCCGGTTAACGAGCAGTACTTC; CDR3 protein: CSAAMGGPVNEQYF
clone size: few; J gene: TRBJ1-1; V gene: TRBV5-6; D gene: TRBD1; CDR3 DNA: TGTGCCAGCAGCCAGGACAGGTCGTACACTGAAGCTTTCTTT; CDR3 protein: CASSQDRSYTEAFF
clone size: .; J gene: TRBJ1-5; V gene: TRBV2; D gene: .; CDR3 DNA: TGTGCCAGCAGTGGCACAGGGATACGCAATCAGCCCCAGCATTTT; CDR3 protein: CASSGTGIRNQPQHF
clone size: .; J gene: TRBJ2-1; V gene: TRBV2; D gene: TRBD2; CDR3 DNA: TGTGCCAGCAGTGAAACTAGCGGGAGGTTCTACAATGAGCAGTTCTTC; CDR3 protein: CASSETSGRFYNEQFF
clone size: .; J gene: TRBJ2-1; V gene: TRBV19; D gene: .; CDR3 DNA: TGTGCCAGTAAGGACACCAACGGGAATGAGCAGTTCTTC; CDR3 protein: CASKDTNGNEQFF
clone size: .; J gene: TRBJ1-5; V gene: TRBV6-5; D gene: .; CDR3 DNA: TGTGCCAGCAGTTACTCTGACGGCGAGGTCGGTCAGCCCCAGCATTTT; CDR3 protein: CASSYSDGEVGQPQHF
clone size: .; J gene: TRBJ2-7; V gene: TRBV3-1/TRBV3-2; D gene: .; CDR3 DNA: TGTGCCAGCAGCCAAGAGTGGGGCAGGGCGCCCTACGAGCAGTACTTC; CDR3 protein: CASSQEWGRAPYEQYF
clone size: .; J gene: TRBJ1-5; V gene: TRBV28; D gene: .; CDR3 DNA: TGTGCCAGCACCGAGGGGAGCAATCAGCCCCAGCATTTT; CDR3 protein: CASTEGSNQPQHF
clone size: .; J gene: TRBJ2-5; V gene: TRBV2; D gene: .; CDR3 DNA: TGTGCCAGCAGCTTGGACGGACAAGAGACCCAGTACTTC; CDR3 protein: CASSLDGQETQYF
clone size: .; J gene: TRBJ1-1; V gene: TRBV9; D gene: .; CDR3 DNA: TGTGCCAGCAGCGCGGACAGACACACTGAAGCTTTCTTT; CDR3 protein: CASSADRHTEAFF
clone size: .; J gene: TRBJ2-2; V gene: TRBV9; D gene: .; CDR3 DNA: TGTGCCAGCAGGAGGGGGGCGCCTGGAAACCCCGGGGAGCTGTTTTTT; CDR3 protein: CASRRGAPGNPGELFF
clone size: .; J gene: TRBJ1-4; V gene: TRBV6-5; D gene: TRBD1; CDR3 DNA: TGTGCCAGCAGTCCCCTACAGGGGGCAAGAGAAAAACTGTTTTTT; CDR3 protein: CASSPLQGAREKLFF
clone size: .; J gene: TRBJ1-2; V gene: TRBV18; D gene: .; CDR3 DNA: TGTGCCAGCTCACCGACGGTTTATTATGGCTACACCTTC; CDR3 protein: CASSPTVYYGYTF
clone size: .; J gene: TRBJ2-2; V gene: TRBV2; D gene: TRBD2; CDR3 DNA: TGTGCCAGCAGGGCCCGGGAGGGAACCGGGGAGCTGTTTTTT; CDR3 protein: CASRAREGTGELFF
clone size: once; J gene: TRBJ2-6; V gene: TRBV11-2; D gene: TRBD1; CDR3 DNA: TGTGCCAGCAGCTTAGCAGGGGACAGGGGTTCCTCCAACGTCCTGACTTTC; CDR3 protein: CASSLAGDRGSSNVLTF
clone size: .; J gene: TRBJ1-2; V gene: TRBV7-3; D gene: .; CDR3 DNA: TGTGCCAGCAGCCCCTCGGAAGCGGGTGGCTACACCTTC; CDR3 protein: CASSPSEAGGYTF
clone size: .; J gene: TRBJ2-7; V gene: TRBV30; D gene: .; CDR3 DNA: TGTGCCTGGAGTCCTCTGAACGAGCAGTACTTC; CDR3 protein: CAWSPLNEQYF
clone size: once; J gene: TRBJ2-7; V gene: TRBV7-2; D gene: .; CDR3 DNA: TGTGCCAGCAGCTTAAGTTACAACTCCTACGAGCAGTACTTC; CDR3 protein: CASSLSYNSYEQYF
clone size: .; J gene: TRBJ1-6; V gene: TRBV7-3; D gene: .; CDR3 DNA: TGTGCCAGCAGCTTAAGCTATGGCTCACCCCTCCACTTT; CDR3 protein: CASSLSYGSPLHF
clone size: once; J gene: TRBJ1-1; V gene: TRBV7-9; D gene: TRBD1; CDR3 DNA: TGTGCCAGCAGCTTCGACAGGGTGGCTAAAAACACTGAAGCTTTCTTT; CDR3 protein: CASSFDRVAKNTEAFF